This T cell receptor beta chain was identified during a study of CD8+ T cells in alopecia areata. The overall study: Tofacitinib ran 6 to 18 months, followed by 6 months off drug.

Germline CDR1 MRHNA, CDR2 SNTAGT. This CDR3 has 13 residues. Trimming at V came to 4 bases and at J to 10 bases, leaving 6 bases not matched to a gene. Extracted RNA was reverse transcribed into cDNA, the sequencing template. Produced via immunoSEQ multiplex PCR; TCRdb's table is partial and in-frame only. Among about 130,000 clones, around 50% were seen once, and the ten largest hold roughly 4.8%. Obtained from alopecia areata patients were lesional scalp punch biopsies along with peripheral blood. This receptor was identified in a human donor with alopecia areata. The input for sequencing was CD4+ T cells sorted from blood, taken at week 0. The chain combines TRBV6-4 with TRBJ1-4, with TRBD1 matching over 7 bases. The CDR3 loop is CASSAEPGGKLFF. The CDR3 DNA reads TGTGCCAGCAGTGCTGAGCCAGGGGGAAAACTGTTTTTT.